This T cell receptor beta chain was observed in a study of shared clonotypes between healthy human individuals. The study's findings and limits: Clonotype sharing among donors likely depends on sequencing depth.

All donors were Caucasian adults living in Nashville, Tennessee. With ten immunoSEQ deep assay plates, unsorted PBMC DNA underwent sequencing. Measured with immunoSEQ multiplex PCR; TCRdb has only the in-frame clones, and not every one. The sample records about 460,000 clones, 77% being singletons. Deletions cut 1 base from V and 11 bases from J, with 16 bases between. The CDR3 has 14 residues. Germline assignment: CDR1 SEHNR and CDR2 FQNEAQ (reference sequence). Concerning this clone itself: Its cognate antigen is unknown.

Material for sequencing was PBMCs. The origin of this receptor is a woman aged 40 to 50 in good health. Some clones in this sample may be carry-over from other donors' samples. The chain employs TRBV7-9 and TRBJ2-3; the D is unclear. The DNA for the CDR3 is TGTGCCAGCAGCTTAGACGTAGGCCTTGGAGTGCAGTATTTT. Its translation is CASSLDVGLGVQYF.